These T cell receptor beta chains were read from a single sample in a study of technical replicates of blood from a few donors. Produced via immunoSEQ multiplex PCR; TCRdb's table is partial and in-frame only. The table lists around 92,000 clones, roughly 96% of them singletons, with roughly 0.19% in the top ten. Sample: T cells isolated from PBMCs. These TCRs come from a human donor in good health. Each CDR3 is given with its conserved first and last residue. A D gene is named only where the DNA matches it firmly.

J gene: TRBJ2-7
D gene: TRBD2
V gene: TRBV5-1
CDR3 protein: CASSLASLSSGETYEQYF
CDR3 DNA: TGCGCCAGCAGCTTGGCCTCACTCTCTAGCGGGGAGACCTACGAGCAGTACTTC

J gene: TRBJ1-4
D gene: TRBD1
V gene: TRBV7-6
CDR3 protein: CASSAGTGVGEKLFF
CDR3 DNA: TGTGCCAGCAGCGCCGGGACAGGGGTAGGAGAAAAACTGTTTTTT

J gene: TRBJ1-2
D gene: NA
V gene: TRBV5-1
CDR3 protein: CASSLSRGGYTF
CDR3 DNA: TGCGCCAGCAGCTTGTCTCGGGGGGGCTACACCTTC

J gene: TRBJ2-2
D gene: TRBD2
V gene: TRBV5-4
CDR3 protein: CASSPSPGLGGLTAELFF
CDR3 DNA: TGTGCCAGCAGCCCCAGCCCGGGACTAGGGGGTCTCACCGCGGAGCTGTTTTTT

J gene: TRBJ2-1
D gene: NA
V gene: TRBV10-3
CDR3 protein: CAISLTDNEQFF
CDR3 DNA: TGTGCCATCAGCTTAACAGACAATGAGCAGTTCTTC

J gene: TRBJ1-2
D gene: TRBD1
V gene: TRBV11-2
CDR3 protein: CASSPYRASRDRGAYGYTF
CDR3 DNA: TGTGCCAGCAGCCCCTATAGGGCCTCCCGGGACAGGGGGGCCTATGGCTACACCTTC

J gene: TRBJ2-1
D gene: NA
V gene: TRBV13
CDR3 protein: CASSFGQGPINEQFF
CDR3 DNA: TGTGCCAGCAGCTTTGGCCAGGGCCCTATCAATGAGCAGTTCTTC

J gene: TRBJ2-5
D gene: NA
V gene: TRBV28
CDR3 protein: CASSLRGEETQYF
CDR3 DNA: TGTGCCAGCAGTTTGAGAGGAGAAGAGACCCAGTACTTC

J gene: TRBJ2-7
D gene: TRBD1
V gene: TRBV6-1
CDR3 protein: CASSGGQGPPYEQYF
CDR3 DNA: TGTGCCAGCAGTGGGGGACAGGGCCCGCCCTACGAGCAGTACTTC

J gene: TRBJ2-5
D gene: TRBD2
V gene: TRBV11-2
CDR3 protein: CASSLGAGGRETQYF
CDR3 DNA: TGTGCCAGCAGCTTAGGAGCGGGGGGGCGAGAGACCCAGTACTTC

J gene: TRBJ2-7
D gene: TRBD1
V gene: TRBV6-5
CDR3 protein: CASRLGTGVYEQYF
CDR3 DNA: TGTGCCAGCAGACTCGGGACAGGGGTCTACGAGCAGTACTTC

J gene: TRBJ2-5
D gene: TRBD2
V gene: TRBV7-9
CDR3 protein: CASSLVREGRETQYF
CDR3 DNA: TGTGCCAGCAGCTTAGTGCGGGAGGGCCGGGAGACCCAGTACTTC

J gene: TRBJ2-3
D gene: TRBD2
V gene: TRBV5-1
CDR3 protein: CASSLGPSGAPDTQYF
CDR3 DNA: TGCGCCAGCAGCTTGGGGCCTAGCGGGGCCCCAGATACGCAGTATTTT

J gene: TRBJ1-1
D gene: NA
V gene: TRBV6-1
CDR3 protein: CAARGQQFTEAFF
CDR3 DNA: TGTGCCGCGAGAGGTCAGCAATTCACTGAAGCTTTCTTT

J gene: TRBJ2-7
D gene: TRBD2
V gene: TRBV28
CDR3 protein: CASSLGGGSSSYEQYF
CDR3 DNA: TGTGCCAGCAGTTTGGGGGGGGGAAGTAGCTCCTACGAGCAGTACTTC

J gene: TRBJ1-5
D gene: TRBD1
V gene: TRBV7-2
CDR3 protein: CASSPPWDRGFHQPQHF
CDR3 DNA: TGTGCCAGCAGCCCGCCTTGGGACAGGGGATTTCATCAGCCCCAGCATTTT

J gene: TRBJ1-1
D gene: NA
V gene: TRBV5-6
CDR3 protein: CASSSLGPPDTEAFF
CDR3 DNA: TGTGCCAGCAGCAGCCTAGGTCCTCCGGACACTGAAGCTTTCTTT

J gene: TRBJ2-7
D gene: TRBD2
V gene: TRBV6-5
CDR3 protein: CASSTSGRMSEQYF
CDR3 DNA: TGTGCCAGCAGTACTAGCGGGAGAATGTCCGAGCAGTACTTC